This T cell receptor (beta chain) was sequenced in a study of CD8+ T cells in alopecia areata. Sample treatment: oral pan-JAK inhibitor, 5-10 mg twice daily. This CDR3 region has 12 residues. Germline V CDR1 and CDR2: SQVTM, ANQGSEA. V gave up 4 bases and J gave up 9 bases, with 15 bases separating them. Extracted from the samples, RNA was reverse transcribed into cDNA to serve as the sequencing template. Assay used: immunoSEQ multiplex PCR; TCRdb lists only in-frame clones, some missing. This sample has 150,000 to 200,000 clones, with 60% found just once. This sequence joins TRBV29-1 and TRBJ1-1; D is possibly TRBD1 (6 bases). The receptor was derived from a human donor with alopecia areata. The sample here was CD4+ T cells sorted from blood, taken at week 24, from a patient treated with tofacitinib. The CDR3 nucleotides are TGCAGCGTTGGCCCCACAGGGCCCCAAGCTTTCTTT. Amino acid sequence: CSVGPTGPQAFF.